This is a list of T cell receptor beta chains from one sample in a study of PD-L1 blockade in urothelial cancer. TCRdb keeps only in-frame clones here, not all; method: immunoSEQ multiplex PCR. The table has 70,000 or so clones, 70% to 90% seen once. The specimen was PBMCs, collected around atezolizumab (anti-PD-L1) treatment. All receptors come from a man in his 60s with urothelial cancer. Both conserved end residues are part of each CDR3. A D gene is named only where the DNA matches it firmly. Only part of the rows carry a size: once, few, many, or a class if the clone is expanded.

j_call clone_size v_call d_call cdr3_aa cdr3_nt
TRBJ2-7 . TRBV18 TRBD2 CASSPKLAGPYEQYF TGTGCCAGCTCACCAAAACTAGCGGGGCCCTACGAGCAGTACTTC
TRBJ2-1 . TRBV5-6 . CASSKQGRDPYNEQFF TGTGCCAGCAGCAAACAGGGCCGGGACCCTTACAATGAGCAGTTCTTC
TRBJ2-7 once TRBV6-5 TRBD1 CASSRDRVDEQYF TGTGCCAGCAGCCGGGACAGGGTGGACGAGCAGTACTTC
TRBJ2-1 . TRBV11-3 . CASSPREGASYNEQFF TGTGCCAGCAGCCCCCGGGAGGGGGCGTCCTACAATGAGCAGTTCTTC
TRBJ1-1 . TRBV4-3 . CASSQPVPFEAFF TGCGCCAGCAGCCAACCCGTCCCTTTTGAAGCTTTCTTT
TRBJ1-3 . TRBV2 TRBD1 CASSWTGSGNTIYF TGTGCCAGCTCCTGGACAGGGAGCGGAAACACCATATATTTT
TRBJ2-7 . TRBV15 . CATSTGGAGEYEQYF TGTGCCACCAGCACTGGGGGGGCGGGAGAGTACGAGCAGTACTTC
TRBJ2-5 . TRBV25-1 TRBD2 CASSSLLAGQETQYF TGTGCCAGCAGTTCGCTCCTAGCGGGACAAGAGACCCAGTACTTC
TRBJ2-3 . TRBV30 . CAWSAGQPKFTDTQYF TGTGCCTGGAGTGCAGGGCAGCCGAAGTTCACAGATACGCAGTATTTT
TRBJ1-1 . TRBV28 TRBD1 CASSRRGRLAFF TGTGCCAGCAGTAGGAGGGGGCGCCTAGCTTTCTTT
TRBJ2-7 . TRBV7-6 TRBD1 CASSLAGQDGEQYF TGTGCCAGCAGCTTAGCTGGACAGGATGGCGAGCAGTACTTC
TRBJ2-1 . TRBV19 . CASSSALSGNYNEQFF TGTGCCAGTAGCTCTGCCCTTAGCGGTAACTACAATGAGCAGTTCTTC
TRBJ2-1 . TRBV5-1 TRBD2 CASNIAGGPGNEQFF TGCGCCAGCAACATAGCGGGGGGGCCGGGGAATGAGCAGTTCTTC
TRBJ2-1 . TRBV11-2 TRBD2 CASSLGGGSSYNEQFF TGTGCCAGCAGCTTAGGCGGGGGAAGCTCCTACAATGAGCAGTTCTTC
TRBJ1-2 few TRBV11-2 TRBD1 CASSPTGNGYTF TGTGCCAGCAGCCCGACAGGGAATGGCTACACCTTC
TRBJ2-3 . TRBV5-1 TRBD1 CASSPTPGTGGTDTQYF TGCGCCAGCAGCCCGACGCCCGGGACAGGGGGCACAGATACGCAGTATTTT